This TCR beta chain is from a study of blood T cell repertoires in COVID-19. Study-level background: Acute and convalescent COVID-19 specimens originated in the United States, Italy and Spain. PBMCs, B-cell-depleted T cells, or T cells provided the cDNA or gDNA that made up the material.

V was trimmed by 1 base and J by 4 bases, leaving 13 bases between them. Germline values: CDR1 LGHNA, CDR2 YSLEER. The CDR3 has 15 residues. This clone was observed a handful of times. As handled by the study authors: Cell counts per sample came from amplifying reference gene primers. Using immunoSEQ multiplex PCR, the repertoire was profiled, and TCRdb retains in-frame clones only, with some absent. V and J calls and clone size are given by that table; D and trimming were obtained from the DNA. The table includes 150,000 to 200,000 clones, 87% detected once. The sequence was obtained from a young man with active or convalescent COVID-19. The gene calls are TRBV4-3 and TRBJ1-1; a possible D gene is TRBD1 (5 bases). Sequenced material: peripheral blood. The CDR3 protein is CASSQAQGSLTEAFF. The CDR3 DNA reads TGCGCCAGCAGCCAAGCGCAGGGAAGTCTCACTGAAGCTTTCTTT.